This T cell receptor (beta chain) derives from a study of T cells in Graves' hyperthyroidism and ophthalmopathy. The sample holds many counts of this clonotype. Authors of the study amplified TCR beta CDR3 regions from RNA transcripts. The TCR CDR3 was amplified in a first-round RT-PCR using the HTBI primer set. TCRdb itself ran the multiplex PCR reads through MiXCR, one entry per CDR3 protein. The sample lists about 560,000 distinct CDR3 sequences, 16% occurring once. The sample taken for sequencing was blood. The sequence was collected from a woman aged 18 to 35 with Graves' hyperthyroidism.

CDR3 residues: CASSLGGENTGELFF. The CDR3 DNA is TGTGCCAGCAGCTTAGGCGGGGAGAACACCGGGGAGCTGTTTTTT. This chain connects TRBV11-3 to TRBJ2-2; TRBD2 is a possible D gene (6 bases). Per the germline V gene, CDR1 is SGHNT and CDR2 is YENEEA. The CDR3 has 15 amino acids. V lost 1 base and J 1 base, leaving 7 bases between the germline ends. Combining the CDR3 with reference TRBV11-3 and TRBJ2-2 gives the whole variable domain EAGVVQSPRYKIIEKKQPVAFWCNPISGHNTLYWYLQNLGQGPELLIRYENEEAVDDSQLPKDRFSAERLKGVDSTLKIQPAELGDSAVYLCASSLGGENTGELFFGEGSRLTVL.